A selection of T cell receptor beta chains follows, all from one sample in a study of blood T cell repertoires in COVID-19. Here immunoSEQ multiplex PCR was the method, and the copy in TCRdb shows in-frame clones only, minus some. The sample holds about 240,000 clones, roughly 80% seen once. The sequenced sample consisted of peripheral blood. These receptors originate from an elderly woman with acute or convalescent COVID-19. Each CDR3 is given with its conserved first and last residue. D genes are given only for firm matches. Expanded clones are given a class, and other clones once, few, many or no size at all.

v_gene: TRBV6-2/TRBV6-3
d_gene: NA
j_gene: TRBJ1-5
abundance: NA
CDR3aa: CASSGSASNQPQHF
CDR3nt: TGTGCCAGCAGTGGTTCCGCGAGCAATCAGCCCCAGCATTTT

v_gene: TRBV20-1
d_gene: NA
j_gene: TRBJ2-5
abundance: NA
CDR3aa: CSASSPRGGQETQYF
CDR3nt: TGCAGTGCTAGTTCGCCTAGAGGGGGCCAAGAGACCCAGTACTTC

v_gene: TRBV18
d_gene: TRBD1
j_gene: TRBJ1-5
abundance: NA
CDR3aa: CASSDRGLAGSNQPQHF
CDR3nt: TGTGCCAGCTCCGACAGGGGGTTGGCGGGGAGCAATCAGCCCCAGCATTTT

v_gene: TRBV28
d_gene: NA
j_gene: TRBJ1-2
abundance: NA
CDR3aa: CASSFSNGYTF
CDR3nt: TGTGCCAGCAGTTTTAGTAATGGCTACACCTTC

v_gene: TRBV2
d_gene: NA
j_gene: TRBJ1-1
abundance: NA
CDR3aa: CASKIRAPDTEAFF
CDR3nt: TGTGCCAGCAAGATCAGGGCCCCGGACACTGAAGCTTTCTTT

v_gene: TRBV2
d_gene: NA
j_gene: TRBJ2-1
abundance: once
CDR3aa: CASSTLGAVAHNEQFF
CDR3nt: TGTGCCAGCAGCACTTTGGGGGCGGTGGCCCACAATGAGCAGTTCTTC

v_gene: TRBV9
d_gene: TRBD2
j_gene: TRBJ2-3
abundance: NA
CDR3aa: CASSVSAGGTDTQYF
CDR3nt: TGTGCCAGCAGCGTATCGGCGGGGGGAACAGATACGCAGTATTTT

v_gene: TRBV6-5
d_gene: NA
j_gene: TRBJ1-2
abundance: NA
CDR3aa: CATRELDSIGYTF
CDR3nt: TGTGCCACTAGGGAACTGGACTCAATTGGCTACACCTTC

v_gene: TRBV5-1
d_gene: NA
j_gene: TRBJ1-1
abundance: NA
CDR3aa: CASSPTGKNTEAFF
CDR3nt: TGCGCCAGCAGCCCGACGGGAAAGAACACTGAAGCTTTCTTT

v_gene: TRBV5-1
d_gene: NA
j_gene: TRBJ1-1
abundance: once
CDR3aa: CASSSPAGTEAFF
CDR3nt: TGCGCCAGCAGCTCCCCGGCGGGTACTGAAGCTTTCTTT

v_gene: TRBV5-6
d_gene: TRBD1
j_gene: TRBJ2-3
abundance: NA
CDR3aa: CASSPDRGYTDTQYF
CDR3nt: TGTGCCAGCAGCCCTGACAGGGGGTACACAGATACGCAGTATTTT

v_gene: TRBV11-3
d_gene: TRBD1
j_gene: TRBJ2-1
abundance: NA
CDR3aa: CASSLEGQGGRNEQFF
CDR3nt: TGTGCCAGCAGCTTAGAGGGACAGGGAGGAAGGAATGAGCAGTTCTTC

v_gene: TRBV2
d_gene: TRBD1
j_gene: TRBJ1-2
abundance: NA
CDR3aa: CASSADRVGYGYTF
CDR3nt: TGTGCCAGCAGCGCCGACAGGGTGGGCTATGGCTACACCTTC

v_gene: TRBV14
d_gene: NA
j_gene: TRBJ2-6
abundance: NA
CDR3aa: CASSLSGANVLTF
CDR3nt: TGTGCCAGCAGTCTCTCTGGGGCCAACGTCCTGACTTTC

v_gene: TRBV7-3
d_gene: NA
j_gene: TRBJ2-1
abundance: NA
CDR3aa: CASSTTGHNEQFF
CDR3nt: TGTGCCAGCAGCACAACAGGGCACAATGAGCAGTTCTTC

v_gene: TRBV4-2
d_gene: TRBD1
j_gene: TRBJ1-4
abundance: NA
CDR3aa: CASSQKQGKGEKLFF
CDR3nt: TGTGCCAGCAGCCAGAAACAGGGGAAGGGTGAAAAACTGTTTTTT

v_gene: TRBV5-1
d_gene: TRBD1
j_gene: TRBJ1-4
abundance: NA
CDR3aa: CASSSWTGTGEKLFF
CDR3nt: TGCGCCAGCAGCTCCTGGACAGGCACGGGCGAAAAACTGTTTTTT

v_gene: TRBV2
d_gene: NA
j_gene: TRBJ2-1
abundance: once
CDR3aa: CASSVEVYEQFF
CDR3nt: TGTGCCAGCAGTGTGGAGGTGTATGAGCAGTTCTTC

v_gene: TRBV2
d_gene: NA
j_gene: TRBJ1-1
abundance: NA
CDR3aa: CASSGRTGTEAFF
CDR3nt: TGTGCCAGCAGTGGAAGAACGGGAACTGAAGCTTTCTTT

v_gene: TRBV24-1
d_gene: TRBD2
j_gene: TRBJ2-3
abundance: NA
CDR3aa: CATSDLGLAGADTQYF
CDR3nt: TGTGCCACCAGTGATTTGGGGCTAGCGGGGGCCGATACGCAGTATTTT

v_gene: TRBV5-8
d_gene: NA
j_gene: TRBJ1-4
abundance: NA
CDR3aa: CASSPSGATLEEKLFF
CDR3nt: TGTGCCAGCAGCCCGAGCGGGGCGACCCTTGAGGAAAAACTGTTTTTT

v_gene: TRBV7-6
d_gene: NA
j_gene: TRBJ2-2
abundance: NA
CDR3aa: CASSSRGANTGELFF
CDR3nt: TGTGCCAGCAGCTCCAGGGGGGCGAACACCGGGGAGCTGTTTTTT